Below, one TCR beta chain is given with its context. Its cognate antigen has yet to be identified. No quality values exist for individual bases; no much larger clone is one base distant. This record comes from a study of technical replicates of blood from a few donors (dated by TCRdb to the late 2010s). Counted from cysteine to phenylalanine, this CDR3 has 14 amino acids. Only the CDR3 portion is preserved as DNA: 42 bases, with reading frame beginning at the first base. CDR1 SGHAT and CDR2 FQNNGV were looked up in the germline V gene. Trimming at the junction amounts to 6 bases on V and 1 base on J, and the germline ends lie 13 bases apart. The library was built by means of the immunoSEQ multiplex PCR assay. Not all clones reach the TCRdb copy of this immuneACCESS table, which keeps in-frame sequences only. Checked studies attribute under half of the gap to unresolved V genes and leave the rest unexplained. The sample table lists under 95,000 clones, about 94% of them with a count of one. In total, the top ten clones hold approximately 0.25% of the sample.

The sequenced sample was T cells isolated from PBMCs. This receptor was taken from a human donor in good health. The V gene is TRBV11-2 and the J gene is TRBJ2-7, with the D gene not confidently named. At the DNA level, the sequence is TGTGCCAGCAGAATAGACTTTTTGTCCTACGAGCAGTACTTC. Its amino acids are CASRIDFLSYEQYF.